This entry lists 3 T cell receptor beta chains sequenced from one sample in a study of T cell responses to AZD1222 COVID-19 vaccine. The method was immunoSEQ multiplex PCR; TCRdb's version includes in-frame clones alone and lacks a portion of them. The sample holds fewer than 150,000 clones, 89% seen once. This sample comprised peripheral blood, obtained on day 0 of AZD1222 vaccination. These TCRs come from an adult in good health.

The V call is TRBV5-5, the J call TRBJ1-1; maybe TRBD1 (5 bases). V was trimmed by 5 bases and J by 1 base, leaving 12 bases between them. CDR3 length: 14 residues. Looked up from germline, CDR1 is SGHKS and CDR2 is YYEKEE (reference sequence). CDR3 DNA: TGTGCCAGCAGTTGGGGCGGGACGAACACTGAAGCTTTCTTT. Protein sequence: CASSWGGTNTEAFF.

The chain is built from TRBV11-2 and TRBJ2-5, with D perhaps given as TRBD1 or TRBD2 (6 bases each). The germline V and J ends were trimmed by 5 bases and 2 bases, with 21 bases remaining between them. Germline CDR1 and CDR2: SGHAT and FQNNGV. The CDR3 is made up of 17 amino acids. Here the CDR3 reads CASSDGTVQGIQETQYF. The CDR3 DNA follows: TGTGCCAGCAGCGACGGGACTGTCCAGGGGATACAAGAGACCCAGTACTTC. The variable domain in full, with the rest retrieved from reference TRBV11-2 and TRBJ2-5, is EAGVAQSPRYKIIEKRQSVAFWCNPISGHATLYWYQQILGQGPKLLIQFQNNGVVDDSQLPKDRFSAERLKGVDSTLKIQPAKLEDSAVYLCASSDGTVQGIQETQYFGPGTRLLVL.

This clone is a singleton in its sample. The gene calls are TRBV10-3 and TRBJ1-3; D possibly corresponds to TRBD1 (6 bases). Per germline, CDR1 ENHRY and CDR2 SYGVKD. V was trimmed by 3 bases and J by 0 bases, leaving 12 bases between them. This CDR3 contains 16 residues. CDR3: CAISEPTGLSGNTIYF. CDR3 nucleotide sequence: TGTGCCATCAGTGAACCGACAGGCCTCTCTGGAAACACCATATATTTT.